This is a list of T cell receptor beta chains from one sample in a study of type 1 regulatory T cells. A single record per CDR3 protein comes from TCRdb applying MiXCR to the reads. This sample has approximately 100,000 distinct CDR3 sequences; roughly 30% occur once, and the top ten carry around 2.2%. Sequencing input: CD4+ T cells, either the whole sample or a sorted fraction (not recorded which). All receptors derive from a human donor in good health. Both conserved end residues are part of each CDR3. The order of the fields is clone size, V gene, J gene, D gene, CDR3 protein, CDR3 DNA. A D gene is named only where the DNA matches it firmly. The size of a clone is reported for some rows only, either as once, few or many, or as a class for expanded clones.

.	TRBV2	TRBJ1-3	.	CASSGFGSSGNTIYF	TGTGCCAGCAGTGGGTTCGGATCCTCTGGAAACACCATATATTTT
.	TRBV18	TRBJ2-7	.	CASSLRGDPYEQYF	TGTGCCAGCTCACTTAGGGGAGACCCCTACGAGCAGTACTTC
.	TRBV5-4	TRBJ2-1	TRBD2	CASSLELAVNEQFF	TGTGCCAGCAGCTTGGAACTAGCGGTAAATGAGCAGTTCTTC
few	TRBV7-2	TRBJ2-7	.	CASSPKTGRGVYEQYF	TGTGCCAGCAGCCCAAAGACAGGGAGGGGGGTCTACGAGCAGTACTTC
.	TRBV9	TRBJ2-2	.	CASSVDGGTGELFF	TGTGCCAGCAGCGTAGATGGCGGAACCGGGGAGCTGTTTTTT
.	TRBV7-6	TRBJ2-2	TRBD2	CASSTRETDTGELFF	TGTGCCAGCAGCACGCGGGAGACGGACACCGGGGAGCTGTTTTTT
few	TRBV2	TRBJ2-1	.	CASSEEYSVSSYNEQFF	TGTGCCAGCAGTGAAGAGTATAGCGTAAGCTCCTACAATGAGCAGTTCTTC
.	TRBV7-3	TRBJ2-1	.	CASKKAGDNEQFF	TGTGCCAGCAAGAAAGCGGGCGACAATGAGCAGTTCTTC
.	TRBV7-8	TRBJ1-2	.	CASSSNRASYGYTF	TGTGCCAGCAGCTCTAACAGGGCGAGCTATGGCTACACCTTC
.	TRBV29-1	TRBJ2-2	.	CSVEPRVTGELFF	TGCAGCGTTGAACCCCGCGTAACCGGGGAGCTGTTTTTT
.	TRBV19	TRBJ1-5	.	CASSPNFFQPQHF	TGTGCCAGTAGCCCCAATTTTTTCCAGCCCCAGCATTTT
.	TRBV20-1	TRBJ2-5	TRBD2	CSARDPKLAGGPETQYF	TGCAGTGCTAGAGATCCAAAACTAGCGGGAGGTCCAGAGACCCAGTACTTC
few	TRBV27	TRBJ2-5	.	CASSSRDPRTQYF	TGTGCCAGCAGTTCGAGGGACCCGCGGACCCAGTACTTC
.	TRBV11-3	TRBJ2-1	.	CASSPTRLLQDEQFF	TGTGCCAGCAGCCCCACTAGATTACTTCAGGATGAGCAGTTCTTC
.	TRBV2	TRBJ2-3	.	CASSREAAGTDTQYF	TGTGCCAGCAGTCGGGAAGCCGCCGGCACAGATACGCAGTATTTT
few	TRBV5-5	TRBJ2-3	.	CASSTPRPSTDTQYF	TGTGCCAGCAGTACTCCGCGACCCAGCACAGATACGCAGTATTTT
.	TRBV6-2/TRBV6-3	TRBJ2-1	TRBD2	CASSPLSGRAQHNEQFF	TGTGCTAGCAGTCCCCTTAGCGGGAGGGCTCAGCACAATGAGCAGTTCTTC
few	TRBV5-1	TRBJ1-3	.	CASSLGRVDSGNTIYF	TGCGCCAGCAGCTTGGGCCGGGTCGACTCTGGAAACACCATATATTTT
.	TRBV19	TRBJ2-7	TRBD1	CASSTTGAHYEQYF	TGTGCCAGTAGTACGACAGGGGCGCACTACGAGCAGTACTTC
few	TRBV29-1	TRBJ1-1	.	CSVDGFGATEAFF	TGCAGCGTTGACGGCTTTGGGGCCACTGAAGCTTTCTTT
.	TRBV29-1	TRBJ2-7	.	CSAGSGTTYEQYF	TGCAGCGCAGGCAGCGGGACAACCTACGAGCAGTACTTC
.	TRBV7-6	TRBJ2-2	TRBD1	CASSLINRQGASTGELFF	TGTGCCAGCAGCTTGATTAATCGACAGGGGGCAAGCACCGGGGAGCTGTTTTTT
.	TRBV7-9	TRBJ2-4	.	CASSLSEGAKNIQYF	TGTGCCAGCAGCTTAAGTGAGGGAGCCAAAAACATTCAGTACTTC
.	TRBV12-3/TRBV12-4	TRBJ2-1	.	CASSSGYNEQFF	TGTGCCAGCAGCTCCGGTTACAATGAGCAGTTCTTC
.	TRBV20-1	TRBJ2-7	.	CSAGGITGRPYEQYF	TGCAGTGCTGGGGGAATAACAGGGAGGCCCTACGAGCAGTACTTC